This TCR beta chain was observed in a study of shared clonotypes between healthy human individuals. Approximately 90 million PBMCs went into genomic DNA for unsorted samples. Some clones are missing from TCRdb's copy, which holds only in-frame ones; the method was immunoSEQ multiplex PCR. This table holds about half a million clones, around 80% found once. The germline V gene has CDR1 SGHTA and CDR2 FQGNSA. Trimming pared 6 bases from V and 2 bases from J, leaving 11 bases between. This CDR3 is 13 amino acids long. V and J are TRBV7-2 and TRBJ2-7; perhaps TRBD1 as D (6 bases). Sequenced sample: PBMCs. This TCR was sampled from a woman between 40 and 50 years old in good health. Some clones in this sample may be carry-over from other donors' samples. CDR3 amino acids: CASSYWDTYEQYF. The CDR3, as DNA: TGTGCCAGCAGTTATTGGGACACCTACGAGCAGTACTTC.